These T cell receptor beta chains were read from a single sample in a study of blood T cells in healthy people across ages. TCRdb recomputed calls from the 5' RACE reads with MiXCR, one row per CDR3 protein. Among 850,000 or so distinct CDR3 sequences listed, more than 25% were seen once. Specimen: blood. These receptors were collected from a woman older than 75 in good health. CDR3s include the opening cysteine and the closing phenylalanine or tryptophan. D genes are given only for firm matches. Size values are once, few and many counts, or a class for expanded clones, and some rows have none.

cdr3_length clone_size j_call v_call d_call cdr3_aa cdr3_nt
16 NA TRBJ1-4 TRBV7-9 NA CASSSGDGATNEKLFF TGTGCCAGCAGCTCGGGGGACGGCGCAACTAATGAAAAACTGTTTTTT
16 NA TRBJ2-3 TRBV12-3/TRBV12-4 TRBD2 CASSFSGGRVRDTQYF TGTGCCAGCAGTTTTAGCGGGGGTCGGGTGAGAGATACGCAGTATTTT
14 NA TRBJ2-2 TRBV30 TRBD2 CAWGAGGGTGELFF TGTGCCTGGGGAGCGGGGGGTGGAACCGGGGAGCTGTTTTTT
14 many TRBJ2-4 TRBV5-1 NA CASSPGTPKGIQYF TGCGCCAGCAGCCCCGGGACACCCAAAGGCATTCAGTACTTC
15 few TRBJ2-6 TRBV19 TRBD1 CASTGGTGRVNVLTF TGTGCCAGTACCGGAGGGACAGGGAGAGTCAACGTCCTGACTTTC
13 NA TRBJ1-5 TRBV18 NA CASSTRGGPPQHF TGTGCCAGCTCCACCAGGGGAGGCCCGCCCCAGCATTTT
14 NA TRBJ2-5 TRBV6-2/TRBV6-3 NA CASSSDKGVREQYF TGTGCCAGCAGTTCAGACAAAGGAGTAAGGGAGCAGTACTTC
12 many TRBJ1-2 TRBV29-1 NA CSVNRAGYGYTF TGCAGCGTGAACAGGGCCGGCTATGGCTACACCTTC
13 many TRBJ1-2 TRBV20-1 TRBD1 CSAPDRSNYGYTF TGCAGTGCTCCGGACAGGAGTAACTATGGCTACACCTTC
16 many TRBJ2-5 TRBV6-6 TRBD2 CASSYSGTSNEETQYF TGTGCCAGCAGTTACTCGGGGACTAGCAACGAAGAGACCCAGTACTTC
13 NA TRBJ1-6 TRBV10-3 NA CAIRRAIDSPLHF TGTGCCATCAGAAGGGCAATAGATTCACCCCTCCACTTT
16 many TRBJ2-7 TRBV7-2 TRBD1 CASSLYIWTGRDEQYF TGTGCCAGCAGCTTATATATTTGGACAGGGAGAGACGAGCAGTACTTC
14 NA TRBJ2-7 TRBV12-3/TRBV12-4 TRBD1 CANSLETGGAGQYF TGTGCCAACAGTTTAGAGACAGGGGGCGCCGGGCAGTACTTC
14 few TRBJ1-1 TRBV24-1 NA CATSSARMNTEAFF TGTGCCACCAGTTCCGCACGGATGAACACTGAAGCTTTCTTT
17 many TRBJ2-7 TRBV5-1 NA CASSLRLAGTTPYEQYF TGCGCCAGCAGCTTGCGTTTGGCGGGGACGACCCCTTACGAGCAGTACTTC
14 NA TRBJ1-1 TRBV6-5 TRBD1 CASSYQRDRGEAFF TGTGCCAGCAGTTACCAGCGCGACAGGGGTGAAGCTTTCTTT
13 once TRBJ2-5 TRBV10-1 NA CASSPGPPYEEYF TGCGCCAGCAGCCCCGGGCCCCCCTACGAGGAGTACTTC
16 many TRBJ2-3 TRBV25-1 TRBD2 CASSVGGGGLTDTQYF TGTGCCAGCAGTGTTGGGGGGGGAGGACTCACAGATACGCAGTATTTT
14 many TRBJ2-1 TRBV7-2 NA CASSLAGQATQQFF TGTGCCAGCAGCTTAGCCGGCCAGGCTACGCAGCAGTTCTTC
14 NA TRBJ2-3 TRBV3-1 TRBD2 CASSQGLASDTQYF TGTGCCAGCAGCCAAGGACTAGCGTCAGATACGCAGTATTTT
15 NA TRBJ1-1 TRBV6-5 NA CASRSNRVPGTEAFF TGTGCCAGCAGGTCCAACAGGGTGCCGGGCACTGAAGCTTTCTTT
15 NA TRBJ2-2 TRBV18 NA CASSPSPTNTGELFF TGTGCCAGCTCACCCAGCCCAACGAACACCGGGGAGCTGTTTTTT
14 many TRBJ1-2 TRBV12-3/TRBV12-4 TRBD1 CASTNRGHYYGYTF TGTGCCAGCACTAACAGGGGGCACTACTATGGCTACACCTTC
12 many TRBJ2-7 TRBV7-2 NA CASSLRVNEQYF TGTGCCAGCAGCCTCAGGGTCAACGAGCAGTACTTC